A single T cell receptor beta chain is shown here with its context. The antigen is unknown. At one boundary the junction diverges from the germline segment, which might be a read error. TCR beta CDR3 regions were amplified from RNA transcripts. A first-round RT-PCR of the TCR CDR3 used the HTBI primer set. TCRdb reprocessed the multiplex PCR reads with MiXCR, giving one entry per CDR3 protein. This sample carries 200,000 to 250,000 distinct CDR3 sequences, around 17% of them seen once, and the ten largest clones take around 48%. This CDR3 region has 16 residues. CDR1 is MNHEY and CDR2 is SMNVEV in the germline V gene (reference sequence). This record belongs to a study of T cells in Graves' hyperthyroidism and ophthalmopathy. Notes on the study in general: Most thyroid clonotypes expanded above 0.001 appeared in blood too.

The chain recombines TRBV27 with TRBJ2-7; tentative D call: TRBD2 (5 bases). The specimen sequenced was blood. The sequence was obtained from a woman aged 45-65 years with Graves' hyperthyroidism. The CDR3 sequence: CATSPVADLSSYEQYF. In DNA, the CDR3 is TGTGCCACCAGTCCGGTGGCGGACTTAAGCTCCTACGAGCAGTACTTC.